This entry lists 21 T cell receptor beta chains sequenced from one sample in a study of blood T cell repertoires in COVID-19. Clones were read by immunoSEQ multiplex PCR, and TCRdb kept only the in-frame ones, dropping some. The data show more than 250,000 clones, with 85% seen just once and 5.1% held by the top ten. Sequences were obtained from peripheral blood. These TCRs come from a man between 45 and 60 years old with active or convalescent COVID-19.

The CDR3 loop is CASSWAVAGGQFF. The CDR3 DNA follows: TGTGCCAGCAGCTGGGCCGTAGCGGGAGGGCAGTTCTTC. The chain has TRBV5-5 and TRBJ2-1; 10 positions agree with TRBD2. The germline V gene has CDR1 SGHKS and CDR2 YYEKEE (reference sequence). Losses at the gene ends were 3 bases for V and 12 bases for J; bases not matched to a gene: 6. This CDR3 spans 13 amino acids.

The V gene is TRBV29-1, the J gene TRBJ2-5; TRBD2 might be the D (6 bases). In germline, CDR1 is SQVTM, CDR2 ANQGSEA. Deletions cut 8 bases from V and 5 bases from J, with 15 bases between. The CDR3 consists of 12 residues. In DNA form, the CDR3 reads TGCAGCACCCTTGGGACTTCTGAGACCCAGTACTTC. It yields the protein CSTLGTSETQYF.

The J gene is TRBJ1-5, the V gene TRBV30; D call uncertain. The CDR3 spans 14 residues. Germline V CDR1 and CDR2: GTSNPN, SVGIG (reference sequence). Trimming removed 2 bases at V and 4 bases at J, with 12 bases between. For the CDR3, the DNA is TGTGCCTGGAGTTTGCAGGTAACAAATCAGCCCCAGCATTTT. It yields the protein CAWSLQVTNQPQHF. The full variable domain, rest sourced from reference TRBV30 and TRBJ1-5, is SQTIHQWPATLVQPVGSPLSLECTVEGTSNPNLYWYRQAAGRGLQLLFYSVGIGQISSEVPQNLSASRPQDRQFILSSKKLLLSDSGFYLCAWSLQVTNQPQHFGDGTRLSIL.

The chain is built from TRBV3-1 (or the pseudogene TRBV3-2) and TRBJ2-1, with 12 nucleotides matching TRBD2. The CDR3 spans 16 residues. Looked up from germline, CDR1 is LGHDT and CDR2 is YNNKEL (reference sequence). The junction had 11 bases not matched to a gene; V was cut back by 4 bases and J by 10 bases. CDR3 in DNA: TGTGCCAGCAGCCTCCGACTAGCGGGAGTGGGTGGAGAGCAGTTCTTC. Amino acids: CASSLRLAGVGGEQFF.

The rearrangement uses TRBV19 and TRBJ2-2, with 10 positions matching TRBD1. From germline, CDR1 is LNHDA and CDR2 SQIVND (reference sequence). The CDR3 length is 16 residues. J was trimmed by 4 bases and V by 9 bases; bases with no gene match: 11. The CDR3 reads CASLTPGQGLTGELFF. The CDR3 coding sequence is TGTGCCAGCCTTACACCGGGACAGGGGCTCACCGGGGAGCTGTTTTTT.

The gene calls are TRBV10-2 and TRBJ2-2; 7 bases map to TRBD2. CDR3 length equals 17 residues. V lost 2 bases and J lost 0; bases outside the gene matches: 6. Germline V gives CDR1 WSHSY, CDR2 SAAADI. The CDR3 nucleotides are TGCGCCAGCAGTGAGGGGGGTCTAGCGGCGAACACCGGGGAGCTGTTTTTT. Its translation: CASSEGGLAANTGELFF.

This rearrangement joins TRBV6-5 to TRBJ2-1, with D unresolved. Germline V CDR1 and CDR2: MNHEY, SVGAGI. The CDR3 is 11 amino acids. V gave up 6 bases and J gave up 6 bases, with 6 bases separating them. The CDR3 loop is CASRSGNEQFF. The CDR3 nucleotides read TGTGCCAGCAGATCGGGCAATGAGCAGTTCTTC.

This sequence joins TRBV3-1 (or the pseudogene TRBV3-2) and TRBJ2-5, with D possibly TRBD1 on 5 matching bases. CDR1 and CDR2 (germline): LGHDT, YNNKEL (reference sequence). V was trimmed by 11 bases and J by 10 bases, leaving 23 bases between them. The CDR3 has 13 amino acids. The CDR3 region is CAVAKFHKGDQYF. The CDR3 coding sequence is TGTGCCGTGGCAAAGTTTCACAAAGGGGACCAGTACTTC.

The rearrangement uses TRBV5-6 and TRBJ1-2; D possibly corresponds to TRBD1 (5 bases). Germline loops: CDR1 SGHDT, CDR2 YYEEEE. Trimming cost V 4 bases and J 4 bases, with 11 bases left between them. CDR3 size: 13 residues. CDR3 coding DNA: TGTGCCAGCAGCATGGACACCACCTATGGCTACACCTTC. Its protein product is CASSMDTTYGYTF.

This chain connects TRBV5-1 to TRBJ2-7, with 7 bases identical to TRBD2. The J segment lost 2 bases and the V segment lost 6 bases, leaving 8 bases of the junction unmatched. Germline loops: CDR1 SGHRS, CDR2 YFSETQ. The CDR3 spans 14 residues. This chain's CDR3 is CASNLGGTAYEQYF. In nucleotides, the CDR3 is TGCGCCAGCAACCTGGGGGGGACGGCCTACGAGCAGTACTTC.

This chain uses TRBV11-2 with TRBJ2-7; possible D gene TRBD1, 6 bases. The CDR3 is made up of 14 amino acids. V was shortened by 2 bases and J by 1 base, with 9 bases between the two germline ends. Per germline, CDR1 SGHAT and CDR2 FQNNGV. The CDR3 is CASSLSTGSYEQYF. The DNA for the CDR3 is TGTGCCAGCAGCTTAAGTACAGGGTCCTACGAGCAGTACTTC.

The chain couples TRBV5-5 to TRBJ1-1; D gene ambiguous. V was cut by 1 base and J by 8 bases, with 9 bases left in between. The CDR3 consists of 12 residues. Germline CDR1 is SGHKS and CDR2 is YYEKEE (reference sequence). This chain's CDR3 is CASSLLGREAFF. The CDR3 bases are TGTGCCAGCAGCTTGTTGGGGAGAGAAGCTTTCTTT.

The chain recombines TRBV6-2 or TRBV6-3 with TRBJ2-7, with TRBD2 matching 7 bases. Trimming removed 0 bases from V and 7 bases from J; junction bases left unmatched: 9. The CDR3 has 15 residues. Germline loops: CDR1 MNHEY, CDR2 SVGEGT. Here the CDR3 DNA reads TGTGCCAGCAGTTACTCGCGCGGGAGTCGGGGAGAGCAGTACTTC. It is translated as CASSYSRGSRGEQYF.

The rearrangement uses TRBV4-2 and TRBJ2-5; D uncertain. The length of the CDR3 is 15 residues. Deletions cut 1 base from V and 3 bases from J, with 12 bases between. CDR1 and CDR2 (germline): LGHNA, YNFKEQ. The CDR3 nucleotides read TGTGCCAGCAGCCAAGTTAGAAATGAAAAAGAGACCCAGTACTTC. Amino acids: CASSQVRNEKETQYF.

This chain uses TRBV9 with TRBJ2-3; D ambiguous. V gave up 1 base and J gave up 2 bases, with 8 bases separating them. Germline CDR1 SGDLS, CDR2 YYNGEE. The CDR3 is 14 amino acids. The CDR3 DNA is TGTGCCAGCAGCGTAAACTTATTCACAGATACGCAGTATTTT. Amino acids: CASSVNLFTDTQYF.

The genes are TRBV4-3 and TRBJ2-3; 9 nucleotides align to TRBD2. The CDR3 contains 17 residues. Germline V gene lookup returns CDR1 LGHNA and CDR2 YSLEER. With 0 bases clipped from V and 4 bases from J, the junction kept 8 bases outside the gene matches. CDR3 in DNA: TGCGCCAGCAGCCAAGATTTCGTGGCGGGAGGGCCAGATACGCAGTATTTT. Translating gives CASSQDFVAGGPDTQYF.

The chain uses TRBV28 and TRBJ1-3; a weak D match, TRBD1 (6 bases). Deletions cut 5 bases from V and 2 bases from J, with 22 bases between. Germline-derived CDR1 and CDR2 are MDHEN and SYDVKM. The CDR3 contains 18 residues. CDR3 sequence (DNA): TGTGCCAGCAGTCTCACACTGGGACATGCCGGTCCTGGAAACACCATATATTTT. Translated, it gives CASSLTLGHAGPGNTIYF.

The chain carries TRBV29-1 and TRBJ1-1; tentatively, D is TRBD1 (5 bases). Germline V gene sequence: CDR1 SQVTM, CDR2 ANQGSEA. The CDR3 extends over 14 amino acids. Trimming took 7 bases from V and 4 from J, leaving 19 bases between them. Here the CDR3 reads CSASTGSGSTEAFF. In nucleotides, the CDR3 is TGCAGCGCAAGTACAGGATCCGGGAGCACTGAAGCTTTCTTT.

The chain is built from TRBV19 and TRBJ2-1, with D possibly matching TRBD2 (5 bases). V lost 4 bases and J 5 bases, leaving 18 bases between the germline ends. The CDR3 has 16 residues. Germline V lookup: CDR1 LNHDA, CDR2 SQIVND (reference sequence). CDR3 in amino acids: CASSKERARGDNEQFF. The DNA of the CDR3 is TGTGCCAGTAGTAAAGAGAGGGCCCGGGGTGACAATGAGCAGTTCTTC.

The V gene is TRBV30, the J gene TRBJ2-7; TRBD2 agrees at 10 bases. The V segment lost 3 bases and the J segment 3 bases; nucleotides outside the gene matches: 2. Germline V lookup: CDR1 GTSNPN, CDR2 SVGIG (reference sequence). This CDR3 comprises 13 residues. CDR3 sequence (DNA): TGTGCCTGGAGGCTAGCGGGAGTCTACGAGCAGTACTTC. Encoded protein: CAWRLAGVYEQYF.

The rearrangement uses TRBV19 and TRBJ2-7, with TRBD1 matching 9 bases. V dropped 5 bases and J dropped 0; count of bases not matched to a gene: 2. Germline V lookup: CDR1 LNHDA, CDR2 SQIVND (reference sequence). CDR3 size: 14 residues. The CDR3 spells CASSVGQGSYEQYF. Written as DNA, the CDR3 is TGTGCCAGTAGTGTGGGACAGGGCTCCTACGAGCAGTACTTC.